The 22 T cell receptor beta chains given below trace back to one sample, sequenced in a study of CXCR3-negative and CXCR3-positive naive CD8 T cells. UMI labels and 5' RACE were used to prepare the TRB cDNA libraries. TCRdb re-called the 5' RACE reads and gives one entry per CDR3 protein, without DNA. Its table records about 58,000 distinct CDR3 sequences. The source material was naive CXCR3- CD8+ T cells from blood. Stated subset: CD45RO-CCR7+CD27+CD95- naive CD8+ T cells lacking CXCR3 (TNR3-). These receptors were obtained from a human donor in good health. Some clones in this sample may be carry-over from other donors' samples.

The chain uses TRBV14 and TRBJ2-5; TCRdb reports TRBD2, a call that lacks DNA to check it against. Germline V lookup: CDR1 SGHDN, CDR2 FVKESK. The CDR3 runs 13 residues. The CDR3 loop is CASSQGGGETQYF.

The CDR3 sequence is CASSLYTSSYNEQFF. This chain links TRBV11-1 with TRBJ2-1. CDR3 length equals 15 residues. CDR1 and CDR2 (germline): SGHAT, FQDESV (reference sequence).

The rearrangement uses TRBV4-2 and TRBJ1-4; the TCRdb call, TRBD1, lacks DNA for checking. This CDR3 is 15 amino acids long. Germline V gene sequence: CDR1 LGHNA, CDR2 YNFKEQ. CDR3 amino acids: CASSQNRGLGEKLFF.

The J gene is TRBJ2-7, the V gene TRBV28. Germline-derived CDR1 and CDR2 are MDHEN and SYDVKM. The CDR3 loop spans 13 amino acids. This chain's CDR3 is CASNRGTSYEQYF.

The chain recombines TRBV12-3 or TRBV12-4 with TRBJ2-2; TCRdb indicates TRBD2, and absent DNA this call remains unverified. CDR3 length equals 16 residues. This chain's CDR3 is CASSFLAGANTGELFF.

This chain joins TRBV5-1 and TRBJ1-5; there is no DNA to check the TCRdb D call of TRBD1. The germline CDR1 and CDR2 sequences are SGHRS and YFSETQ. CDR3 length: 14 residues. The CDR3 is CASSLGSGVGPQHF.

The chain couples TRBV7-9 to TRBJ1-2; TCRdb lists TRBD1, though no DNA is available to test this call. CDR1 SEHNR and CDR2 FQNEAQ come from the germline V gene (reference sequence). This CDR3 has 13 residues. CDR3 amino acids: CATPRPGNYGYTF. Variable domain in full (rest from reference TRBV7-9 and TRBJ1-2): DTGVSQNPRHKITKRGQNVTFRCDPISEHNRLYWYRQTLGQGPEFLTYFQNEAQLEKSRLLSDRFSAERPKGSFSTLEIQRTEQGDSAMYLCATPRPGNYGYTFGSGTRLTVV.

CDR3 sequence: CASSEGRVAEQYF. The chain joins TRBV12-3 or TRBV12-4 to TRBJ2-7; the D call from TCRdb, TRBD1, cannot be confirmed without DNA. The CDR3 extends over 13 amino acids.

V and J are TRBV27 and TRBJ1-5; TCRdb's assignment of TRBD1 cannot be checked, as there is no DNA. The CDR3 has 15 residues. Germline V CDR1 and CDR2: MNHEY, SMNVEV (reference sequence). Here the CDR3 reads CASRTYPSVVEPQHF.

V gene TRBV7-9 combines with J gene TRBJ1-2; there is no DNA to check the TCRdb D call of TRBD1. The CDR3 has 15 amino acids. Germline loops: CDR1 SEHNR, CDR2 FQNEAQ (reference sequence). This CDR3 is CASSLPGQGGYGYTF.

The chain's CDR3 is CASTPRGYNEQFF. This chain uses TRBV12-3 or TRBV12-4 with TRBJ2-1. The CDR3 sequence is 13 residues long.

CDR3 loop: CASSYSQGRDGYTF. The rearrangement links TRBV6-6 to TRBJ1-2; no DNA is available, so the TRBD1 call from TCRdb remains unchecked. This CDR3 contains 14 residues. Germline V CDR1 and CDR2: MNHNY, SVGAGI (reference sequence).

The chain uses TRBV5-1 and TRBJ1-1; as DNA is missing, the TRBD1 call by TCRdb cannot be tested. CDR1 is SGHRS, CDR2 YFSETQ, per germline. The CDR3 totals 15 residues. The chain's CDR3 is CASSLGGDRGTEAFF. Filled out from reference TRBV5-1 and TRBJ1-1, the complete variable domain reads KAGVTQTPRYLIKTRGQQVTLSCSPISGHRSVSWYQQTPGQGLQFLFEYFSETQRNKGNFPGRFSGRQFSNSRSEMNVSTLELGDSALYLCASSLGGDRGTEAFFGQGTRLTVV.

This rearrangement joins TRBV13 to TRBJ2-7; TCRdb reports TRBD2, a call that lacks DNA to check it against. The CDR3 covers 15 residues. Germline V gives CDR1 PRHDT, CDR2 FYEKMQ (reference sequence). CDR3 protein: CASSPGLAGGDEQYF.

The J gene is TRBJ2-7, the V gene TRBV9; TCRdb's assignment of TRBD1 cannot be checked, as there is no DNA. The germline V gene encodes CDR1 SGDLS and CDR2 YYNGEE. The CDR3 loop spans 15 amino acids. CDR3 loop: CASSVSQGYSYEQYF.

The V call is TRBV29-1, the J call TRBJ2-5; the D call of TRBD2 rests on TCRdb alone, since no DNA is present to check it. This CDR3 has 18 residues. In germline, CDR1 is SQVTM, CDR2 ANQGSEA. The CDR3: CSVESSASGGNFGETQYF.

The V and J genes are TRBV7-9 and TRBJ2-1. The CDR3 is made up of 18 amino acids. Germline lookup yields CDR1 SEHNR and CDR2 FQNEAQ (reference sequence). CDR3 protein: CASSPKLALGDSYNEQFF.

The chain uses TRBV3-1 and TRBJ1-6; TCRdb's D call of TRBD1 is untestable without DNA. The germline CDR1 and CDR2 sequences are LGHDT and YNNKEL (reference sequence). CDR3 length equals 18 residues. CDR3 amino acids: CASSQDRADWRSDSPLHF.

The V call is TRBV28, the J call TRBJ1-1; TCRdb gives TRBD1 as the D gene, but with no DNA this cannot be confirmed. Germline V gives CDR1 MDHEN, CDR2 SYDVKM. This CDR3 spans 17 amino acids. CDR3 sequence: CASSLLKRWDREPEAFF.

V gene TRBV2 combines with J gene TRBJ2-7; no DNA is available, so the TRBD1 call from TCRdb remains unchecked. Germline V lookup: CDR1 SNHLY, CDR2 FYNNEI. This CDR3 contains 13 residues. The CDR3: CASSESGIYEQYF.

V gene TRBV27 combines with J gene TRBJ1-1; without DNA, the TCRdb call of TRBD1 cannot be checked. This CDR3 has 13 amino acids. From germline, CDR1 is MNHEY and CDR2 SMNVEV (reference sequence). CDR3: CASSFGGNTEAFF.

The V and J genes are TRBV14 and TRBJ2-5; the D call of TRBD2 rests on TCRdb alone, since no DNA is present to check it. Germline V lookup: CDR1 SGHDN, CDR2 FVKESK. CDR3 length equals 17 residues. The CDR3 spells CASSQDLLAGEQETQYF.